Below, 28 T cell receptor beta chains from the same sample are listed, as sequenced in a study of blood T cell repertoires in COVID-19. Profiling relied on immunoSEQ multiplex PCR, and the TCRdb table lists in-frame clones only, not all of them. The sample has around 100,000 clones; over 65% are singletons. Sequencing was performed on peripheral blood. Receptor source: a human donor in a cohort sampled during active COVID-19.

There are many counts of this clone. V and J are TRBV6-8 and TRBJ1-2, with 8 bases aligning to TRBD1. CDR3 size: 15 residues. The germline gives CDR1 MNHGY, CDR2 SAAAGT. V was clipped by 6 bases and J by 1 base; unmatched bases: 7. CDR3: CASRADRGFNYGYTF. CDR3 in DNA: TGTGCCAGCAGGGCTGACAGGGGTTTTAACTATGGCTACACCTTC.

J is TRBJ1-3 and V is TRBV4-1; D perhaps matches TRBD1 (5 bases). The CDR3 is 15 residues long. Germline V lookup: CDR1 MGHRA, CDR2 YSYEKL. V lost 5 bases to trimming and J lost 4 bases, with 15 bases between them. The CDR3 coding sequence is TGCGCCAGCAGCGCCAGCCCCGGGGGGGGAAACACCATATATTTT. Translating it yields CASSASPGGGNTIYF.

This rearrangement joins TRBV7-2 to TRBJ2-6, with D unresolved. The CDR3 spans 16 residues. Germline V gene lookup returns CDR1 SGHTA and CDR2 FQGNSA. Deletions cut 2 bases from V and 0 bases from J, with 8 bases between. CDR3 DNA: TGTGCCAGCAGCTTACAACGGTCCTCTGGGGCCAACGTCCTGACTTTC. Encoded protein: CASSLQRSSGANVLTF.

This chain joins TRBV6-1 and TRBJ2-5; 9 bases line up with TRBD2. Germline values: CDR1 MNHNS, CDR2 SASEGT. V trimming: 4 bases; J trimming: 4 bases; junction bases outside the gene matches: 10. The CDR3 is 16 residues long. The CDR3 loop reads CASSVSSGGPRETQYF. CDR3 nucleotide sequence: TGTGCCAGCAGTGTGTCCAGCGGGGGGCCTCGAGAGACCCAGTACTTC.

CDR3 protein: CASSLGVLGAAGELFF. Written as DNA, the CDR3 is TGTGCCAGCAGCTTAGGCGTATTGGGGGCGGCCGGGGAGCTGTTTTTT. The chain is built from TRBV11-2 and TRBJ2-2; a possible D gene is TRBD1 (6 bases). The CDR3 consists of 16 residues. CDR1 and CDR2 from the germline V gene are SGHAT and FQNNGV. V was trimmed by 1 base and J by 6 bases, leaving 15 bases between them.

This sequence joins TRBV3-1 (or the pseudogene TRBV3-2) and TRBJ2-5; possible D gene TRBD1, 6 bases. Germline lookup yields CDR1 LGHDT and CDR2 YNNKEL (reference sequence). CDR3 size: 15 residues. Trimming took off 2 bases at V and 5 bases at J, with 15 bases between the two ends. CDR3 residues: CASSQRRQARETQYF. For the CDR3, the DNA is TGTGCCAGCAGCCAACGCCGACAGGCCAGGGAGACCCAGTACTTC.

V usage is TRBV11-2 and J usage is TRBJ1-1, with D possibly TRBD1 on 5 matching bases. Per germline, CDR1 SGHAT and CDR2 FQNNGV. The V end was cut by 6 bases, the J end by 0 bases, with 11 bases between. This CDR3 is 14 amino acids long. The CDR3 reads CASREGSVNTEAFF. The CDR3 DNA reads TGTGCCAGCAGGGAGGGGAGCGTGAACACTGAAGCTTTCTTT.

This chain connects TRBV7-2 to TRBJ2-5, with D perhaps TRBD2 (6 bases). Deletions cut 4 bases from V and 2 bases from J, with 14 bases between. CDR3 size: 15 residues. The germline CDR1 and CDR2 sequences are SGHTA and FQGNSA. The CDR3 spells CASSSSTRGQETQYF. Here the CDR3 DNA reads TGTGCCAGCAGCTCCTCCACGCGGGGACAAGAGACCCAGTACTTC.

This clone was observed a handful of times. The chain joins TRBV10-3 to TRBJ1-5; TRBD1 matches at 9 bases. Germline V CDR1 and CDR2: ENHRY, SYGVKD. This CDR3 spans 16 amino acids. Unmatched junction bases numbered 5, after V lost 4 bases and J lost 1 base. Here the CDR3 reads CAISVGQGSSNQPQHF. CDR3 coding DNA: TGTGCCATCAGTGTTGGACAGGGGTCGAGCAATCAGCCCCAGCATTTT.

This sequence joins TRBV5-1 and TRBJ1-1, with 7 bases matching TRBD1. Per germline, CDR1 SGHRS and CDR2 YFSETQ. The CDR3 totals 15 residues. V lost 0 bases, J lost 4 bases, and 6 bases stayed unmatched. This CDR3 reads CASSLGQGGGTEAFF. CDR3 bases: TGCGCCAGCAGCTTGGGTCAGGGGGGAGGCACTGAAGCTTTCTTT.

The rearrangement uses TRBV2 and TRBJ1-2, with D possibly TRBD1 on 5 matching bases. Trimming removed 6 bases at V and 5 bases at J, with 28 bases between. Germline values: CDR1 SNHLY, CDR2 FYNNEI. The CDR3 is 18 amino acids. The chain's CDR3 is CASSVMGGPPTGRYGYTF. For the CDR3, the DNA is TGTGCCAGCAGCGTGATGGGGGGACCCCCCACAGGAAGGTATGGCTACACCTTC.

This rearrangement joins TRBV18 to TRBJ1-4; 7 nucleotides align to TRBD1. Per germline, CDR1 KGHSH and CDR2 LQKENI. V lost 4 bases, J lost 8 bases, and 16 bases stayed unmatched. The CDR3 has 17 amino acids. The CDR3 is CASSLPGGTVTGEKLFF. The CDR3 coding sequence is TGTGCCAGCTCACTCCCGGGAGGGACAGTCACGGGGGAAAAACTGTTTTTT. The entire variable domain, with the rest obtained from reference TRBV18 and TRBJ1-4, is as follows: NAGVMQNPRHLVRRRGQEARLRCSPMKGHSHVYWYRQLPEEGLKFMVYLQKENIIDESGMPKERFSAEFPKEGPSILRIQQVVRGDSAAYFCASSLPGGTVTGEKLFFGSGTQLSVL.

The chain carries TRBV10-3 and TRBJ1-5; weak D call: TRBD1 (6 bases). V was pared by 2 bases and J by 0 bases, with 11 bases between. CDR1 is ENHRY and CDR2 is SYGVKD in the germline V gene. The CDR3 is 16 amino acids. CDR3 DNA: TGTGCCATCAGTGAGGAGGGGGGGAGTAGCAATCAGCCCCAGCATTTT. This sequence encodes CAISEEGGSSNQPQHF.

About this clone itself: Compared with germline, one end of the junction differs, possibly owing to a read error. The CDR3 DNA sequence: TGTGCCAGCAGTGGGGACTGGGCTAATTATGGCTACACCTTC. Its protein is CASSGDWANYGYTF. The chain couples TRBV25-1 to TRBJ1-2; the D gene is possibly TRBD1 (5 bases). Germline assignment: CDR1 MGHDK and CDR2 SYGVNS. The CDR3 length is 14 residues.

This clone was counted a few times. Written as DNA, the CDR3 is TGTGCCAGCTCACCAAGGGGGACAGGGGATATTTCACCCCTCCACTTT. As protein: CASSPRGTGDISPLHF. The V and J genes are TRBV18 and TRBJ1-6; 10 nucleotides line up with TRBD1. There are 16 residues in the CDR3. CDR1 and CDR2 (germline): KGHSH, LQKENI. V lost 2 bases and J lost 9; bases outside the gene matches: 7.

This clone appeared once. The V and J genes are TRBV12-5 and TRBJ1-2; D is unclear. The CDR3 sequence is 14 residues long. V was trimmed by 0 bases and J by 6 bases, leaving 11 bases between them. Germline CDR1 is LGHNT and CDR2 is FRNRAP. CDR3 sequence reads: CASGLVRSADGYTF. CDR3 DNA sequence: TGTGCTAGTGGTTTGGTACGAAGTGCGGATGGCTACACCTTC.

This chain connects TRBV7-6 to TRBJ1-3, with D tentatively TRBD1 (6 bases). There are 17 residues in the CDR3. Germline assignment: CDR1 SGHVS and CDR2 FNYEAQ. Between the trimmed V and J ends, which lost 1 base and 0 bases, there was a span of 13 bases. CDR3 nucleotides: TGTGCCAGCAGCTTAGGTCTGCGGGGGCGCTCTGGAAACACCATATATTTT. Translation: CASSLGLRGRSGNTIYF.

The chain is built from TRBV11-3 and TRBJ1-1, with 8 bases identical to TRBD1. This CDR3 has 13 amino acids. Germline-derived CDR1 and CDR2 are SGHNT and YENEEA. Trimming removed 5 bases from V and 6 bases from J; junction bases left unmatched: 5. In nucleotides, the CDR3 is TGTGCCAGCAGCGAGACAGGGGTAGCTGAAGCTTTCTTT. Amino acid sequence: CASSETGVAEAFF. Supplemented by reference TRBV11-3 and TRBJ1-1, the full variable domain reads EAGVVQSPRYKIIEKKQPVAFWCNPISGHNTLYWYLQNLGQGPELLIRYENEEAVDDSQLPKDRFSAERLKGVDSTLKIQPAELGDSAVYLCASSETGVAEAFFGQGTRLTVV.

This rearrangement joins TRBV9 to TRBJ2-4; 7 positions agree with TRBD2. This CDR3 contains 14 residues. Germline trimming cut 4 bases from V and 6 bases from J; bases unmatched to any gene: 7. The germline V gene has CDR1 SGDLS and CDR2 YYNGEE. The CDR3 sequence: CASSPGGSGNIQYF. CDR3 DNA sequence: TGTGCCAGCAGCCCCGGGGGGTCTGGAAACATTCAGTACTTC.

Here the CDR3 reads CASSLSKDSFMNTEAFF. The CDR3 DNA reads as TGCGCCAGCAGCTTATCTAAGGACTCTTTCATGAACACTGAAGCTTTCTTT. The genes are TRBV5-1 and TRBJ1-1; D is unresolved. Trimming stripped 2 bases from V and 0 bases from J, with 17 bases between. The germline CDR1 and CDR2 sequences are SGHRS and YFSETQ. The length of the CDR3 is 17 residues.

Details on this clone: One end of the junction fails to match germline, which may point to a read error. The chain links TRBV7-2 to TRBJ2-1; 10 nucleotides match TRBD2. Germline V gene lookup returns CDR1 SGHTA and CDR2 FQGNSA. This CDR3 comprises 14 residues. CDR3 loop: CASSLAGALNEQFF. In nucleotides, the CDR3 is TGTGCCAGCAGCCTAGCGGGAGCCCTCAATGAGCAGTTCTTC.

The rearrangement joins TRBV24-1 to TRBJ2-2; 12 nucleotides agree with TRBD2. Germline V gene sequence: CDR1 KGHDR, CDR2 SFDVKD. There are 15 residues in the CDR3. J lost 4 bases, V lost 5 bases, and 1 base had no gene match. CDR3 DNA sequence: TGTGCCACCAGTGCTAGCGGGGGGGGCACCGGGGAGCTGTTTTTT. As protein: CATSASGGGTGELFF.

The chain links TRBV4-3 to TRBJ2-7; maybe TRBD1 (5 bases). Germline V gene lookup returns CDR1 LGHNA and CDR2 YSLEER. V lost 3 bases and J lost 6, with 18 bases in between. This CDR3 region has 15 residues. The CDR3 bases are TGCGCCAGCAGCCAGGGGCGGACGGGCCCGGGCGAGCAGTACTTC. It is translated as CASSQGRTGPGEQYF.

The rearrangement uses TRBV19 and TRBJ1-3; tentative D call: TRBD1 (6 bases). The CDR3 is made up of 15 amino acids. The germline V gene has CDR1 LNHDA and CDR2 SQIVND (reference sequence). The V end was cut by 5 bases, the J end by 1 base, with 12 bases between. The chain's CDR3 is CASSPQQGSGNTIYF. In DNA, the CDR3 is TGTGCCAGTAGTCCACAACAGGGATCTGGAAACACCATATATTTT.

The V gene is TRBV3-1 (or the pseudogene TRBV3-2), the J gene TRBJ1-5, with 9 positions matching TRBD1. The CDR3 contains 16 residues. The V gene end was trimmed by 4 bases and the J gene end by 7 bases; junction bases not matched to a gene: 11. Germline lookup yields CDR1 LGHDT and CDR2 YNNKEL (reference sequence). The CDR3 spells CASSLGTGGVGQPQHF. CDR3 bases: TGTGCCAGCAGCCTGGGCACAGGGGGCGTCGGGCAGCCCCAGCATTTT.

There are a few counts of this clone. The V call is TRBV25-1, the J call TRBJ2-7; 9 bases map to TRBD2. CDR1 MGHDK and CDR2 SYGVNS come from the germline V gene. The CDR3 extends over 18 amino acids. The ends lost 5 bases at V and 2 bases at J; junction bases unmatched: 16. CDR3 sequence reads: CASSISLAGSFKTYEQYF. The CDR3 DNA reads as TGTGCCAGCAGTATTTCGCTAGCGGGGAGTTTTAAAACCTACGAGCAGTACTTC.

The rearrangement links TRBV27 to TRBJ1-1; TRBD1 matches at 8 bases. Germline lookup yields CDR1 MNHEY and CDR2 SMNVEV (reference sequence). The CDR3 is 14 residues long. With V trimmed by 2 bases and J by 3 bases, 2 bases remained unmatched. Written as DNA, the CDR3 is TGTGCCAGCAGTTTACAGGGGGCGTACACTGAAGCTTTCTTT. Amino acids: CASSLQGAYTEAFF.

V usage is TRBV9 and J usage is TRBJ2-5; D remains ambiguous. The germline V gene has CDR1 SGDLS and CDR2 YYNGEE. The V gene lost 4 bases and the J gene lost 1 base, with 14 bases spanning the gap. This CDR3 spans 15 amino acids. The CDR3 region is CASSPRQRIQETQYF. DNA of the CDR3: TGTGCCAGCAGCCCAAGGCAGCGAATCCAAGAGACCCAGTACTTC. The full variable domain, completed using reference TRBV9 and TRBJ2-5, is DSGVTQTPKHLITATGQRVTLRCSPRSGDLSVYWYQQSLDQGLQFLIQYYNGEERAKGNILERFSAQQFPDLHSELNLSSLELGDSALYFCASSPRQRIQETQYFGPGTRLLVL.